These 11 T cell receptor beta chains were sequenced from one sample in a study of tissue T cells after allogeneic stem cell transplantation. Libraries were prepared by immunoSEQ multiplex PCR; TCRdb keeps only in-frame clonotypes and omits some of them. The repertoire holds some 11,000 clones, with 70% as singletons. The starting material was tissue from the right colon, obtained at autopsy. Receptors were obtained from a woman aged 18 to 55 with breast cancer.

As to this clone: One end of the junction does not line up with germline, which may come from a read error. The genes are TRBV19 and TRBJ1-4, with D unresolved. The germline V gene has CDR1 LNHDA and CDR2 SQIVND (reference sequence). This CDR3 has 15 residues. Written as DNA, the CDR3 is TGTGCCAGTAGTACGGTGGGCTTTCCTAAGGAAAAACTGTTTTTT. This gives the protein CASSTVGFPKEKLFF.

This clone was observed a single time. J is TRBJ2-7 and V is TRBV5-1; unclear D gene. V gave up 4 bases and J gave up 5 bases, with 16 bases separating them. The CDR3 is 14 amino acids. The germline V gene has CDR1 SGHRS and CDR2 YFSETQ. The CDR3 bases are TGCGCCAGCAGCCCCGGAGCATTTTACGACGAGCAGTACTTC. Residues: CASSPGAFYDEQYF.

The rearrangement links TRBV7-9 to TRBJ2-1; D is ambiguous. Germline V gives CDR1 SEHNR, CDR2 FQNEAQ (reference sequence). The CDR3 consists of 14 residues. V gave up 10 bases and J gave up 3 bases, with 16 bases separating them. This CDR3 is CATSGVRSYNEQFF. The CDR3 bases are TGTGCCACCTCAGGCGTTCGTAGCTACAATGAGCAGTTCTTC.

Only a few counts were recorded for this clone. The chain employs TRBV9 and TRBJ2-1; D gene uncertain. Between the trimmed V and J ends, which lost 3 bases and 9 bases, there was a span of 13 bases. Germline values: CDR1 SGDLS, CDR2 YYNGEE. This CDR3 comprises 13 residues. The CDR3: CASSAGMVAEQFF. The CDR3 DNA is TGTGCCAGCAGCGCCGGTATGGTTGCTGAGCAGTTCTTC.

This chain connects TRBV30 to TRBJ1-6; no reliable D call. Germline V gene sequence: CDR1 GTSNPN, CDR2 SVGIG (reference sequence). V gave up 1 base and J gave up 5 bases, with 6 bases separating them. The CDR3 contains 13 residues. The CDR3, as DNA: TGTGCCTGGAGTGGGGAGAATAATTCACCCCTCCACTTT. Residues: CAWSGENNSPLHF.

The chain has TRBV3-1 (or the pseudogene TRBV3-2) and TRBJ2-1; 7 bases line up with TRBD2. Germline-derived CDR1 and CDR2 are LGHDT and YNNKEL (reference sequence). The length of the CDR3 is 16 residues. The V segment lost 0 bases and the J segment 11 bases; nucleotides outside the gene matches: 13. CDR3 amino acids: CASSQDIGRLAEKQFF. CDR3 sequence (DNA): TGTGCCAGCAGCCAAGATATTGGACGGCTAGCGGAAAAGCAGTTCTTC.

The genes are TRBV7-2 and TRBJ2-2, with TRBD2 as a possible D gene (7 bases). Looked up from germline, CDR1 is SGHTA and CDR2 is FQGNSA. Trimming took 4 bases from V and 4 from J, leaving 16 bases between them. The CDR3 is 16 residues long. The CDR3 DNA reads as TGTGCCAGCAGCTCTAGACTTGGGGGGGCCACCGGGGAGCTGTTTTTT. It is translated as CASSSRLGGATGELFF.

This clone was observed a handful of times. The chain is built from TRBV6-6 and TRBJ1-6; D is unresolved. This CDR3 has 15 residues. Germline V gene lookup returns CDR1 MNHNY and CDR2 SVGAGI (reference sequence). V lost 5 bases, J lost 4 bases, and 12 bases lay in between. The CDR3 nucleotides read TGTGCCAGCAGTAGGACGGAGGTTTATAATTCACCCCTCCACTTT. Translated, it gives CASSRTEVYNSPLHF.

DNA of the CDR3: TGTGCCAGCTCGTCGACAGCGTCTAATGAAAAACTGTTTTTT. It encodes CASSSTASNEKLFF. This rearrangement joins TRBV18 to TRBJ1-4, with D possibly matching TRBD1 (5 bases). Germline V gives CDR1 KGHSH, CDR2 LQKENI. The V and J ends lost 6 bases and 3 bases respectively, with 11 bases between them. CDR3 length equals 14 residues.

This clone is termed medium-sized. The chain has TRBV30 and TRBJ1-2; 7 nucleotides match TRBD1. CDR3 length: 15 residues. Per germline, CDR1 GTSNPN and CDR2 SVGIG (reference sequence). The V segment lost 3 bases and the J segment 0 bases; nucleotides outside the gene matches: 7. The CDR3 region is CAWRRGQTPNYGYTF. CDR3 DNA: TGTGCCTGGAGGAGGGGGCAGACCCCTAACTATGGCTACACCTTC.

The chain is built from TRBV6-1 and TRBJ1-2; 7 bases map to TRBD1. Germline CDR1 reads MNHNS; CDR2 reads SASEGT. The junction had 7 bases not matched to a gene; V was cut back by 1 base and J by 8 bases. The CDR3 runs to 14 residues. The CDR3 bases are TGTGCCAGCAGTGAAGAAGAGTCACAGGGGGGCTACACCTTC. Residues: CASSEEESQGGYTF.